The clone carrying this T cell receptor beta chain has a count of ten or more. This CDR3 comprises 17 residues. In germline, CDR1 is SGHRS, CDR2 YFSETQ. The V gene lost 4 bases and the J gene lost 3 bases, with 22 bases spanning the gap. The sample comes from a study of CD8 T cells in ankylosing spondylitis. MiXCR, run by TCRdb on the 5' RACE reads, gives a single entry per CDR3 protein. The sample has 300,000 to 350,000 distinct CDR3 sequences; around a tenth are singletons. Sequenced: blood, either unsorted or a sorted T cell fraction (not recorded which). The clonotype originates from a female donor with ankylosing spondylitis or in good health (not recorded which). The chain recombines TRBV5-1 with TRBJ1-1; TRBD1 might be the D (5 bases). The CDR3 sequence is CASSPQSGGAIHTEAFF. Written as DNA, the CDR3 is TGCGCCAGCAGCCCTCAATCGGGAGGGGCGATACACACTGAAGCTTTCTTT.